Reported below is one TCR beta chain. What it binds is unknown. The data were taken from a study of Ad26.COV2.S vaccination and SARS-CoV-2 variants. About the study: Of the COV1001 trial arms, the Ad26.COV2.S arm included the donor. General study findings and limits: Measurements of TCR breadth and depth may have given underestimates of the total T cell responses. In vaccinated individuals, spike-specific CD8+ and CD4+ T cell responses reportedly displayed substantial breadth.

Here immunoSEQ multiplex PCR was the method, and the copy in TCRdb shows in-frame clones only, minus some. Of some 250,000 clones in the sample, approximately 88% were seen once. The treatment was: about 20 received Ad26.COV2.S at low or high dose, single or two shots; about 5 received placebo; per-sample allocation not given. On day 63 after the first injection, vaccine and placebo recipients gave samples. Wuhan-strain spike was delivered by a replication-incompetent Ad26 vector. CDR1 and CDR2 from the germline V gene are KGHSH and LQKENI. CDR3 length: 15 amino acids. V was shortened by 6 bases and J by 3 bases, with 18 bases between the two germline ends.

The sample here was peripheral blood, taken in a trial of Ad26.COV2.S vaccine versus placebo. V gene TRBV18 combines with J gene TRBJ2-7; perhaps TRBD1 as D (6 bases). This TCR derives from a person between 18 and 60 years old who received the Ad26.COV2.S COVID-19 vaccine or a placebo. CDR3 in DNA: TGTGCCAGCTCCCAGGGGCAGGGCTCGAGCTACGAGCAGTACTTC. This gives the protein CASSQGQGSSYEQYF.